A selection of T cell receptor beta chains follows, all from one sample in a study. TCRdb reprocessed the RT-PCR reads with MiXCR, giving one entry per CDR3 protein. The data show about 680,000 distinct CDR3 sequences, 11% to 15% seen once. The sample comprised memory CD4+ T cells from blood. The receptors derive from a female donor in good health, serving as a healthy control. The CDR3 runs from the conserved cysteine through the conserved F or W. The D gene is left open where the match is weak. Part of the rows lack a size; the others show once, few, many or a class for expanded clones.

v_call	clone_size	d_call	j_call	cdr3_aa	cdr3_nt
TRBV12-3/TRBV12-4	many	-	TRBJ1-5	CASSMAAPQPQHF	TGTGCCAGCAGTATGGCCGCGCCTCAGCCCCAGCATTTT
TRBV5-1	few	-	TRBJ2-1	CASSPTAGTHEQFF	TGCGCCAGCAGCCCTACGGCGGGGACACATGAGCAGTTCTTC
TRBV20-1	-	TRBD1	TRBJ1-1	CSAKGQVMNTEAFF	TGCAGTGCTAAGGGACAGGTCATGAACACTGAAGCTTTCTTT
TRBV4-1	many	TRBD2	TRBJ2-1	CASSPGLAGHNNEQFF	TGCGCCAGCAGCCCCGGACTAGCGGGACACAACAATGAGCAGTTCTTC
TRBV6-5	few	-	TRBJ1-4	CASSDVGGKLFF	TGTGCCAGCTCGGACGTGGGAGGAAAACTGTTTTTT
TRBV30	few	-	TRBJ2-7	CAWAETGSEQYF	TGTGCCTGGGCCGAGACAGGTTCCGAGCAGTACTTC
TRBV28	-	TRBD1	TRBJ2-2	CASIPPSGQGVTGELFF	TGTGCCAGCATCCCACCCTCGGGACAGGGCGTTACCGGGGAGCTGTTTTTT
TRBV7-2	many	TRBD2	TRBJ2-5	CASSLNSGGGETQYF	TGTGCCAGCAGCTTGAATAGCGGGGGGGGAGAGACCCAGTACTTC
TRBV10-3	-	-	TRBJ2-3	CAISSTLDTQYF	TGTGCCATCAGCTCCACTTTAGATACGCAGTATTTT
TRBV6-5	-	-	TRBJ2-1	CASSPGRRGTFNNEQFF	TGTGCCAGCAGTCCAGGGAGAAGGGGGACTTTTAACAATGAGCAGTTCTTC
TRBV10-3	-	-	TRBJ2-7	CAISDTGHNPHEQYF	TGTGCCATCAGTGATACGGGACACAACCCACACGAGCAGTACTTC
TRBV30	few	-	TRBJ1-1	CAWSWQNTEAFF	TGTGCCTGGAGTTGGCAGAACACTGAAGCTTTCTTT
TRBV24-1	few	-	TRBJ2-2	CATSDPRSGEVGALFF	TGTGCCACCAGTGATCCTAGGTCGGGAGAGGTCGGAGCGCTGTTTTTT
TRBV4-2	few	TRBD2	TRBJ2-1	CASSQVAGGLDEQFF	TGTGCCAGCAGCCAAGTAGCGGGGGGTCTTGATGAGCAGTTCTTC
TRBV29-1	many	-	TRBJ2-5	CSVAGQAETQYF	TGCAGCGTGGCGGGCCAGGCAGAGACCCAGTACTTC
TRBV7-2	-	-	TRBJ2-3	CASSSTGLPQGDTQYF	TGTGCCAGCAGCTCGACGGGGCTACCACAGGGAGATACGCAGTATTTT
TRBV20-1	many	TRBD2	TRBJ2-3	CSAEGLAGGFSTDTQYF	TGCAGTGCCGAGGGACTAGCGGGAGGGTTTAGCACAGATACGCAGTATTTT
TRBV7-9	many	-	TRBJ1-6	CASSLAGNSPLHF	TGTGCCAGCAGCTTAGCGGGGAATTCACCCCTCCACTTT
TRBV9	many	TRBD1	TRBJ1-6	CASSEGTGVNNSPLHF	TGTGCCAGCAGCGAGGGGACAGGGGTTAATAATTCACCCCTCCACTTT
TRBV9	few	-	TRBJ1-2	CASSFLQGNYGYTF	TGTGCCAGCAGCTTCCTGCAGGGTAACTATGGCTACACCTTC
TRBV29-1	many	-	TRBJ2-5	CSVARTVQETQYF	TGCAGCGTCGCCAGGACAGTCCAAGAGACCCAGTACTTC
TRBV24-1	many	-	TRBJ1-2	CATSQGLAGYTF	TGTGCCACCTCCCAGGGGCTTGCTGGCTACACCTTC
TRBV6-4	few	TRBD2	TRBJ2-3	CASSALPTGGDTQYF	TGTGCCAGCAGTGCCTTGCCGACCGGGGGGGATACGCAGTATTTT
TRBV6-5	many	-	TRBJ2-3	CASSYSPSDTQYF	TGTGCCAGCAGTTACTCTCCATCAGATACGCAGTATTTT
TRBV5-1	-	TRBD2	TRBJ2-7	CASSSQPGTAAGAIYEQYF	TGCGCCAGCAGCTCCCAACCAGGGACGGCAGCGGGGGCGATATACGAGCAGTACTTC
TRBV20-1	few	TRBD2	TRBJ2-5	CSASPLGTSGKETQYF	TGCAGTGCTAGTCCACTCGGGACTAGCGGTAAAGAGACCCAGTACTTC
TRBV9	few	TRBD1	TRBJ2-3	CASSLDRGGTDTQYF	TGTGCCAGCAGCCTAGACAGGGGGGGAACAGATACGCAGTATTTT
TRBV12-3/TRBV12-4	many	-	TRBJ1-1	CASSINPGTEAFF	TGTGCCAGCAGTATCAACCCGGGCACTGAAGCTTTCTTT
TRBV10-3	many	TRBD2	TRBJ2-3	CAISESTAGGTDTQYF	TGTGCCATCAGTGAGTCGACGGCCGGGGGGACAGATACGCAGTATTTT
TRBV20-1	-	TRBD1	TRBJ2-7	CSAPTGGEGEQYF	TGCAGTGCCCCCACAGGGGGCGAGGGCGAGCAGTACTTC
TRBV5-1	few	TRBD2	TRBJ2-1	CASSDGTSGINEQFF	TGCGCCAGCAGTGACGGGACTAGCGGGATCAATGAGCAGTTCTTC
TRBV6-8	-	-	TRBJ1-1	CASSYLPEAFF	TGTGCCAGCAGTTATTTGCCAGAAGCTTTCTTT
TRBV20-1	-	TRBD2	TRBJ2-1	CSARDPRIAGDNEQFF	TGCAGTGCTAGAGATCCCCGAATAGCGGGAGACAATGAGCAGTTCTTC
TRBV19	few	TRBD2	TRBJ2-1	CASSTSSGRTYNEQFF	TGTGCCAGTAGTACCTCTAGCGGGAGAACCTACAATGAGCAGTTCTTC
TRBV7-2	few	-	TRBJ1-1	CASSSSENTEAFF	TGTGCCAGCAGCTCATCAGAGAACACTGAAGCTTTCTTT
TRBV5-1	-	-	TRBJ2-5	CASNYNPGSGRETQYF	TGCGCCAGCAACTATAATCCGGGCTCCGGCCGGGAGACCCAGTACTTC
TRBV20-1	few	TRBD1	TRBJ1-3	CSARDPRQGGNTIYF	TGCAGTGCTAGAGACCCACGACAGGGAGGAAACACCATATATTTT
TRBV18	many	-	TRBJ2-7	CASSPPHDPYEQYF	TGTGCCAGCTCACCACCGCACGACCCCTACGAGCAGTACTTC
TRBV20-1	-	TRBD2	TRBJ2-1	CSAYKRTSGPYNEQFF	TGCAGTGCCTATAAACGGACTAGCGGGCCATACAATGAGCAGTTCTTC
TRBV5-1	-	-	TRBJ2-5	CASSYQLAAGETQYF	TGCGCCAGCAGCTACCAGTTAGCAGCTGGGGAGACCCAGTACTTC
TRBV5-6	many	TRBD1	TRBJ1-2	CASSLGGGYGYTF	TGTGCCAGCAGCTTAGGGGGCGGCTATGGCTACACCTTC
TRBV6-1	few	-	TRBJ2-5	CASSDSTRSGETQYF	TGTGCCAGCAGTGATTCAACCCGGAGCGGCGAGACCCAGTACTTC
TRBV4-3	-	TRBD1	TRBJ2-2	CASSRVPTGGGGSGELFF	TGCGCCAGCAGCCGCGTGCCGACAGGGGGCGGAGGGTCCGGGGAGCTGTTTTTT
TRBV20-1	few	TRBD2	TRBJ2-7	CSARDPLAGGSGYEQYF	TGCAGTGCTAGAGATCCTCTAGCGGGAGGGTCGGGCTACGAGCAGTACTTC
TRBV29-1	-	-	TRBJ1-1	CSVEGHLKGAFF	TGCAGCGTTGAAGGGCACTTAAAAGGAGCTTTCTTT
TRBV11-2	-	TRBD1	TRBJ2-3	CASSLKPPGTGLTDTQYF	TGTGCCAGCAGCTTAAAACCCCCCGGGACAGGGCTCACAGATACGCAGTATTTT
TRBV24-1	many	-	TRBJ2-5	CASGEVPSGPQYF	TGTGCCTCGGGGGAGGTTCCCTCGGGGCCCCAGTACTTC
TRBV7-2	-	TRBD1	TRBJ2-3	CASSSNRGAQYF	TGTGCCAGCAGCTCCAACAGGGGTGCGCAGTATTTT